Following are 3 T cell receptor beta chains from one sample sequenced in a study of T cells in Graves' hyperthyroidism and ophthalmopathy. Amplification targeted TCR beta CDR3 regions from RNA transcripts. The primer set for the first-round RT-PCR of the TCR CDR3 was HTBI. TCRdb recomputed calls from the multiplex PCR reads with MiXCR, one row per CDR3 protein. Of 500,000 or so distinct CDR3 sequences listed, 15% to 20% were seen once; the top ten hold approximately 32%. Material: blood. The source is a woman in her 30s with Graves' ophthalmopathy.

The rearrangement uses TRBV9 and TRBJ2-7; D possibly corresponds to TRBD2 (6 bases). The ends were cut back, 0 bases at V and 4 bases at J, with 11 bases in the middle. This CDR3 contains 14 residues. Per germline, CDR1 SGDLS and CDR2 YYNGEE. CDR3: CASSVGLVQYEQYF. The CDR3 coding sequence is TGTGCCAGCAGCGTAGGACTAGTCCAATACGAGCAGTACTTC. The full variable domain, in which reference TRBV9 and TRBJ2-7 provide the parts outside the CDR3, is DSGVTQTPKHLITATGQRVTLRCSPRSGDLSVYWYQQSLDQGLQFLIQYYNGEERAKGNILERFSAQQFPDLHSELNLSSLELGDSALYFCASSVGLVQYEQYFGPGTRLTVT.

This clonotype was observed many times. The chain recombines TRBV11-2 with TRBJ2-1, with D perhaps assigned TRBD1 or TRBD2 (5 bases each). From germline, CDR1 is SGHAT and CDR2 FQNNGV. The CDR3 has 17 amino acids. The ends were cut back, 5 bases at V and 5 bases at J, with 22 bases in the middle. The CDR3 reads CASSQPRGRRMNNEQFF. The CDR3 coding sequence is TGTGCCAGCAGCCAACCCCGGGGACGACGGATGAACAATGAGCAGTTCTTC. Full variable domain (outside the CDR3, taken from reference TRBV11-2 and TRBJ2-1): EAGVAQSPRYKIIEKRQSVAFWCNPISGHATLYWYQQILGQGPKLLIQFQNNGVVDDSQLPKDRFSAERLKGVDSTLKIQPAKLEDSAVYLCASSQPRGRRMNNEQFFGPGTRLTVL.

This clonotype came up many times. This chain links TRBV30 with TRBJ2-7, with 9 bases fitting TRBD2. Trimming took 4 bases from V and 4 from J; bases not matched to a gene: 5. CDR3 length equals 13 residues. The V gene's germline CDR1 is GTSNPN and CDR2 SVGIG (reference sequence). Here the CDR3 reads CAWMTSGYYEQYF. The CDR3 DNA reads TGTGCCTGGATGACTAGCGGCTATTACGAGCAGTACTTC.